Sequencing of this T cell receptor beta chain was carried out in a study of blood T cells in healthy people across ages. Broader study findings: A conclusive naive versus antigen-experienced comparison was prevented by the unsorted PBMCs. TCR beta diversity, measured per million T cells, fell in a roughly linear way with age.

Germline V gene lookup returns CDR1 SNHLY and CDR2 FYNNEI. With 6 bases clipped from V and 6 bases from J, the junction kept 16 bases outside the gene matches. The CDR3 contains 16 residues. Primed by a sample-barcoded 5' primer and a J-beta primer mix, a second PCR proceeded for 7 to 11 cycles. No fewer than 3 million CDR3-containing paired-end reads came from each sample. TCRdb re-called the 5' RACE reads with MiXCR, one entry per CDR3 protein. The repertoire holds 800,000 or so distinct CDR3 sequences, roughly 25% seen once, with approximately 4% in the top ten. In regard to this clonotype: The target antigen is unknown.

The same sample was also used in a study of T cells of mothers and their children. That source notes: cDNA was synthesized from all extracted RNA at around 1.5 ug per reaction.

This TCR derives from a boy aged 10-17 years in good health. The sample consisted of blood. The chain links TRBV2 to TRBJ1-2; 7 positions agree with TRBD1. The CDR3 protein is CASREFRDSGIHGYTF. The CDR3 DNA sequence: TGTGCCAGCAGAGAATTCCGGGACAGTGGGATCCATGGCTACACCTTC.